The 10 T cell receptor beta chains listed next were all sequenced from one sample in a study of tumor-infiltrating lymphocytes in primary liver carcinoma. Researchers generated TCR beta cDNA from roughly 510 ng of total RNA, relying on a constant-region primer. Three rounds of nested multiplex PCR with slightly modified ARM-PCR produced TCR beta libraries. TRBV1-TRBV30 forward primers paired with a C-beta reverse primer drove the first two PCR rounds, about 10 cycles each. TCRdb independently ran MiXCR on the multiplex PCR reads; one entry per CDR3 protein. Among fewer than 150,000 distinct CDR3 sequences listed, about 59% were seen once. Both RNA and DNA were isolated together from around 20-30 mg of bulk tissue that had not been sorted. The sample was liver tumor tissue from sampling region 1. Described subset: tumor region T1, superior pole. The source is a woman aged 55-69 years with primary liver carcinoma and hepatitis B virus infection.

The J gene is TRBJ1-1, the V gene TRBV5-1; 7 nucleotides match TRBD1. V lost 4 bases and J lost 2; bases outside the gene matches: 5. The length of the CDR3 is 14 residues. Germline V gives CDR1 SGHRS, CDR2 YFSETQ. CDR3: CASSVGQINTEAFF. The CDR3 DNA is TGCGCCAGCAGCGTGGGACAGATAAACACTGAAGCTTTCTTT.

The chain couples TRBV10-2 to TRBJ1-2; D not resolved. The germline V and J ends were trimmed by 11 bases and 0 bases, with 13 bases remaining between them. The CDR3 extends over 13 amino acids. Germline V gene data show CDR1 as WSHSY and CDR2 as SAAADI. This chain's CDR3 is CAGRRTANYGYTF. The CDR3 region has the DNA TGCGCCGGTCGCAGGACGGCTAACTATGGCTACACCTTC.

In the case of this clonotype: With a much larger clone just one base away, this may be a read error. The chain uses TRBV4-1 and TRBJ1-2; 7 bases are shared with TRBD1. CDR1 MGHRA and CDR2 YSYEKL come from the germline V gene. The CDR3 is 15 residues long. The CDR3: CGSSQGGRANYGYTF. In DNA form, the CDR3 reads TGCGGCAGCAGCCAGGGGGGACGGGCGAACTATGGCTACACCTTC.

This clonotype occurred once. The CDR3 carries no conserved terminal phenylalanine or tryptophan, so it likely arises from a read error. DNA for the CDR3: TGTGCCAGTAGTATATCGGGGATAGTAAAGAACACTGAAGCTTTCCTT. Its protein product is CASSISGIVKNTEAFL. V gene TRBV19 combines with J gene TRBJ1-1, with D unclear. This CDR3 has 16 amino acids. Trimming took 2 bases from V and 1 from J, leaving 14 bases between them. The V gene's germline CDR1 is LNHDA and CDR2 SQIVND (reference sequence).

In the case of this clonotype: With a much larger clone just one base away, this may be a read error. For the CDR3, the DNA is TGTGCCATCAGCCAGTGTGGGGGCAATCAGCCCCAGCATTTT. It specifies CAISQCGGNQPQHF. V gene TRBV10-3 combines with J gene TRBJ1-5; D call uncertain. Per the germline V gene, CDR1 is ENHRY and CDR2 is SYGVKD. This CDR3 region has 14 residues. The V and J ends lost 6 bases and 2 bases respectively, with 11 bases between them.

The chain links TRBV6-5 to TRBJ1-4, with D possibly matching TRBD1 (5 bases). V gave up 8 bases and J gave up 0 bases, with 10 bases separating them. The CDR3 runs to 14 residues. Germline lookup yields CDR1 MNHEY and CDR2 SVGAGI. The CDR3 loop is CASEPTATNEKLFF. CDR3 in DNA: TGTGCCAGCGAACCGACAGCAACTAATGAAAAACTGTTTTTT.

This clonotype was recorded once. A read error is likely, as this CDR3 ends without the conserved phenylalanine or tryptophan. This rearrangement joins TRBV5-1 to TRBJ2-1, with TRBD2 matching over 9 bases. Germline assignment: CDR1 SGHRS and CDR2 YFSETQ. With V trimmed by 4 bases and J by 4 bases, 9 bases remained unmatched. CDR3 length equals 16 residues. CDR3 region: CASSVDPSGTYNEQFL. The CDR3 region has the DNA TGCGCCAGCAGCGTGGATCCTAGCGGGACTTACAATGAGCAGTTCCTC.

A word on this clonotype: This may stem from a read error, because a much larger clone lies one nucleotide away. The chain uses TRBV12-3 or TRBV12-4 and TRBJ1-6; 9 bases are shared with TRBD1. The CDR3 consists of 15 residues. The trim removed 5 bases at V and 10 bases at J, leaving 9 bases unmatched. CDR3 residues: CASSHRTGVLSPLHF. CDR3 nucleotide sequence: TGTGCCAGCAGTCATCGGACAGGGGTTCTATCACCCCTCCACTTT.

In the case of this clonotype: No conserved phenylalanine or tryptophan ends this CDR3, so it is likely a read error. V and J are TRBV29-1 and TRBJ2-1, with 14 nucleotides matching TRBD2. CDR1 is SQVTM, CDR2 ANQGSEA, per germline. V gave up 7 bases and J gave up 10 bases; unmatched junction bases: 9. This CDR3 has 14 residues. CDR3 sequence (DNA): TGCAGCGCGTCCGGACTAGCGGGAGGAGGCGAGCAGTTCTCC. Translation: CSASGLAGGGEQFS.

This clonotype was recorded only once. The chain uses TRBV5-1 and TRBJ2-5; D gene ambiguous. Germline V CDR1 and CDR2: SGHRS, YFSETQ. The CDR3 is 12 amino acids. V gave up 0 bases and J gave up 2 bases, with 2 bases separating them. CDR3 protein: CASSLAQETQYF. The CDR3 nucleotides read TGCGCCAGCAGCTTGGCACAAGAGACCCAGTACTTC.